The T cell receptor beta chain under discussion was sequenced for a study of blood T cell repertoires in COVID-19. TCRdb's copy holds only in-frame clones and misses some; the assay was immunoSEQ multiplex PCR. The data contain some 130,000 clones, less than 90% of them singletons. Those who participated ranged in age from about 18 to 89 years and resided in 20 to 25 US areas. The CDR3 sequence is 15 residues long. In germline, CDR1 is MNHEY, CDR2 SVGEGT. With V trimmed by 4 bases and J by 2 bases, 5 bases remained unmatched. The source of this sequence is a man in his forties with acute COVID-19. Sequenced: PBMCs or T cells enriched from blood (not recorded which). The rearrangement uses TRBV6-2 or TRBV6-3 and TRBJ1-2; 9 bases agree with TRBD1. In DNA, the CDR3 is TGTGCCAGCAGTTTGGGGGGACAGGGAAACTATGGCTACACCTTC. It codes for CASSLGGQGNYGYTF.